What follows describes a single T cell receptor (beta chain). Sequencing was performed with immunoSEQ multiplex PCR; in TCRdb, only in-frame clones are kept and a portion is missing. The sample consists of under 85,000 clones, roughly nine tenths of them appearing once. CDR1 and CDR2 (germline): GTSNPN, SVGIG (reference sequence). This CDR3 is built from 13 residues. V lost 2 bases to trimming and J lost 0 bases, with 5 bases between them. The data stem from a study of T cell changes during pregnancy in multiple sclerosis. The sequence derives from a female donor with multiple sclerosis, enrolled in a pregnancy study. Here the sequenced sample was peripheral blood, taken in the third trimester of pregnancy. The V gene is TRBV30, the J gene TRBJ1-5, with D hard to call. CDR3 nucleotide sequence: TGTGCCTGGAGTCTTAGTAGCAATCAGCCCCAGCATTTT. This codes for CAWSLSSNQPQHF. Complete variable domain (other parts from reference TRBV30 and TRBJ1-5): SQTIHQWPATLVQPVGSPLSLECTVEGTSNPNLYWYRQAAGRGLQLLFYSVGIGQISSEVPQNLSASRPQDRQFILSSKKLLLSDSGFYLCAWSLSSNQPQHFGDGTRLSIL.